Following are 4 T cell receptor beta chains from one sample sequenced in a study of blood T cell repertoires in COVID-19. Measured with immunoSEQ multiplex PCR; TCRdb has only the in-frame clones, and not every one. The table shows tens of thousands of clones, with roughly nine tenths occurring only once. Sequenced material: peripheral blood. The receptors here all came from a woman between 45 and 65 years old in a cohort sampled during active COVID-19.

The gene calls are TRBV30 and TRBJ2-7; tentatively, D is TRBD1 (6 bases). Germline CDR1 GTSNPN, CDR2 SVGIG (reference sequence). This CDR3 has 16 amino acids. The V and J ends lost 4 bases and 3 bases respectively, with 22 bases between them. This CDR3 reads CAWTLRGGGARYEQYF. CDR3 in DNA: TGTGCCTGGACCCTTCGTGGTGGGGGCGCCCGCTACGAGCAGTACTTC. Together with reference TRBV30 and TRBJ2-7, the CDR3 gives the full variable domain: SQTIHQWPATLVQPVGSPLSLECTVEGTSNPNLYWYRQAAGRGLQLLFYSVGIGQISSEVPQNLSASRPQDRQFILSSKKLLLSDSGFYLCAWTLRGGGARYEQYFGPGTRLTVT.

V and J are TRBV2 and TRBJ1-1; D is possibly TRBD1 (6 bases). Trimming shortened V by 6 bases and J by 5 bases, and 13 bases separated the two germline ends. The length of the CDR3 is 13 residues. Germline-derived CDR1 and CDR2 are SNHLY and FYNNEI. The CDR3 loop reads CASRLQGQTEAFF. The CDR3 nucleotides are TGTGCCAGCAGACTACAGGGTCAAACTGAAGCTTTCTTT.

The chain joins TRBV5-1 to TRBJ2-7; 7 bases are shared with TRBD1. The V segment lost 4 bases and the J segment 3 bases; nucleotides outside the gene matches: 7. The CDR3 loop spans 14 amino acids. CDR1 and CDR2 (germline): SGHRS, YFSETQ. This CDR3 reads CASSLRQGNYEQYF. The CDR3 region has the DNA TGCGCCAGCAGCCTACGACAGGGAAACTACGAGCAGTACTTC. Based on the CDR3 plus reference TRBV5-1 and TRBJ2-7, the full variable domain is KAGVTQTPRYLIKTRGQQVTLSCSPISGHRSVSWYQQTPGQGLQFLFEYFSETQRNKGNFPGRFSGRQFSNSRSEMNVSTLELGDSALYLCASSLRQGNYEQYFGPGTRLTVT.

The rearrangement links TRBV9 to TRBJ2-5, with 10 bases matching TRBD2. V was pared by 0 bases and J by 3 bases, with 8 bases of the junction left unmatched. Germline CDR1 and CDR2: SGDLS and YYNGEE. The CDR3 contains 17 residues. CDR3 DNA: TGTGCCAGCAGCGTAGGACTAACTAGCGGGGAAAAAGAGACCCAGTACTTC. This codes for CASSVGLTSGEKETQYF. Full variable domain (rest looked up from reference TRBV9 and TRBJ2-5): DSGVTQTPKHLITATGQRVTLRCSPRSGDLSVYWYQQSLDQGLQFLIQYYNGEERAKGNILERFSAQQFPDLHSELNLSSLELGDSALYFCASSVGLTSGEKETQYFGPGTRLLVL.